Below are 25 T cell receptor beta chains sequenced from a single sample in a study of T cell changes during pregnancy in multiple sclerosis. Assay used: immunoSEQ multiplex PCR; TCRdb lists only in-frame clones, some missing. The table includes around 20,000 clones, 85% to 90% detected once. The sample in question was CD4+ T cells from peripheral blood mononuclear cells, obtained in the first trimester of pregnancy. All receptors come from a female donor in good health, enrolled as a control in a pregnancy study.

For the CDR3, the DNA is TGCGCCAGCAGCCAAGGGACAGGCAATCAGCCCCAGCATTTT. It translates to CASSQGTGNQPQHF. This chain joins TRBV4-3 and TRBJ1-5, with D tentatively TRBD1 (6 bases). This CDR3 is built from 14 residues. Trimming cost V 1 base and J 2 bases, with 6 bases left between them. Germline CDR1 LGHNA, CDR2 YSLEER.

A single count supports this clone. The V gene is TRBV11-2, the J gene TRBJ2-7; D ambiguous. The CDR3 covers 13 residues. V was pared by 3 bases and J by 4 bases, with 10 bases between. Germline CDR1 reads SGHAT; CDR2 reads FQNNGV. The CDR3 coding sequence is TGTGCCAGCAGCTTCGTTCCTCGGTACGAGCAGTACTTC. Its translation: CASSFVPRYEQYF.

A few counts support this clone. The rearrangement joins TRBV6-6 to TRBJ1-3; D is unclear. Germline values: CDR1 MNHNY, CDR2 SVGAGI (reference sequence). Trimming left V 0 bases short and J 0 bases short, with 6 bases between. The CDR3 has 15 residues. The CDR3 protein is CASSYSPDSGNTIYF. The CDR3 nucleotides are TGTGCCAGCAGTTACTCTCCAGACTCTGGAAACACCATATATTTT.

This chain joins TRBV6-5 and TRBJ2-3, with a possible D match to TRBD2 (7 bases). The CDR3 sequence is 14 residues long. The germline V gene has CDR1 MNHEY and CDR2 SVGAGI. The V end was cut by 0 bases, the J end by 5 bases, with 9 bases between. CDR3 sequence (DNA): TGTGCCAGCAGTTACTCAAGGGGGGGAGATACGCAGTATTTT. This encodes CASSYSRGGDTQYF.

V is TRBV12-5 and J is TRBJ1-1, with TRBD1 matching 9 bases. The germline CDR1 and CDR2 sequences are LGHNT and FRNRAP. This CDR3 is 14 amino acids long. J was trimmed by 5 bases and V by 7 bases; bases with no gene match: 8. The chain's CDR3 is CASERDRVVTEAFF. In nucleotides, the CDR3 is TGTGCTAGTGAAAGGGACAGGGTAGTTACTGAAGCTTTCTTT.

V and J are TRBV5-6 and TRBJ2-7; no reliable D call. The V and J ends lost 4 bases and 2 bases respectively, with 10 bases between them. The CDR3 totals 13 residues. CDR1 SGHDT and CDR2 YYEEEE come from the germline V gene. The CDR3 region is CASSPSRAYEQYF. The CDR3 DNA reads as TGTGCCAGCAGCCCGAGTCGAGCCTACGAGCAGTACTTC.

The genes are TRBV6-1 and TRBJ2-1, with 11 bases that match TRBD1. CDR3 length equals 15 residues. The trim removed 4 bases at V and 8 bases at J, leaving 7 bases unmatched. The germline CDR1 and CDR2 sequences are MNHNS and SASEGT. CDR3 nucleotides: TGTGCCAGCAGTGTACCGGGACAGGGGGACCATGAGCAGTTCTTC. Translating it yields CASSVPGQGDHEQFF.

V and J are TRBV9 and TRBJ1-1; D uncertain. The germline V and J ends were trimmed by 2 bases and 0 bases, with 11 bases remaining between them. The germline V gene has CDR1 SGDLS and CDR2 YYNGEE. The CDR3 length is 15 residues. The CDR3 sequence is CASSVSSIMNTEAFF. CDR3 nucleotides: TGTGCCAGCAGCGTTAGCAGCATCATGAACACTGAAGCTTTCTTT.

The chain has TRBV19 and TRBJ2-1; TRBD2 might be the D (6 bases). V lost 7 bases to trimming and J lost 0 bases, with 13 bases between them. The germline V gene encodes CDR1 LNHDA and CDR2 SQIVND (reference sequence). This CDR3 comprises 15 residues. The DNA for the CDR3 is TGTGCCAGTATCCAGCCCGGGAGCTCCTACAATGAGCAGTTCTTC. Protein sequence: CASIQPGSSYNEQFF.

The J gene is TRBJ2-7, the V gene TRBV6-5; possibly TRBD2 for D (5 bases). Between the trimmed V and J ends, which lost 2 bases and 5 bases, there was a span of 10 bases. Germline V gene data show CDR1 as MNHEY and CDR2 as SVGAGI. The CDR3 spans 13 residues. The CDR3 DNA reads as TGTGCCAGCAGTTACGCGGACTTGGACGAGCAGTACTTC. This codes for CASSYADLDEQYF.

The chain carries TRBV6-1 and TRBJ2-5; TRBD2 matches 12 bases. The CDR3 runs 15 residues. The V gene's germline CDR1 is MNHNS and CDR2 SASEGT. The ends lost 5 bases at V and 2 bases at J; junction bases unmatched: 3. The CDR3 region is CASSSGLAGQETQYF. CDR3 DNA: TGTGCCAGCAGTTCTGGACTAGCGGGGCAAGAGACCCAGTACTTC.

The rearrangement joins TRBV30 to TRBJ1-1; weak D call: TRBD1 (6 bases). The germline V gene has CDR1 GTSNPN and CDR2 SVGIG (reference sequence). The CDR3 loop spans 14 amino acids. Between the trimmed V and J ends, which lost 5 bases and 1 base, there was a span of 14 bases. The CDR3 is CAWRTGTTNTEAFF. The CDR3 nucleotides read TGTGCCTGGCGGACCGGGACAACGAACACTGAAGCTTTCTTT.

The J gene is TRBJ1-2, the V gene TRBV6-5; 7 bases map to TRBD1. V shed 0 bases, J shed 8 bases, and the junction held 12 bases outside the gene matches. Per germline, CDR1 MNHEY and CDR2 SVGAGI. The CDR3 covers 16 residues. In DNA, the CDR3 is TGTGCCAGCAGTTACTCGACCGGGACAGCCCCTGGCGGCTACACCTTC. Encoded protein: CASSYSTGTAPGGYTF.

The gene calls are TRBV7-2 and TRBJ1-2, with 8 bases matching TRBD1. Germline CDR1 reads SGHTA; CDR2 reads FQGNSA. The J segment lost 4 bases and the V segment lost 4 bases, leaving 11 bases of the junction unmatched. The CDR3 totals 16 residues. The DNA for the CDR3 is TGTGCCAGCAGCTCAGATATAAACCAGGGGGCCTATGGCTACACCTTC. It translates to CASSSDINQGAYGYTF.

The rearrangement uses TRBV27 and TRBJ1-5; TRBD1 matches at 8 bases. V lost 5 bases, J lost 4 bases, and 7 bases stayed unmatched. The CDR3 consists of 15 residues. Germline V lookup: CDR1 MNHEY, CDR2 SMNVEV (reference sequence). The CDR3 protein is CASSPAQGANQPQHF. The CDR3 bases are TGTGCCAGCAGTCCGGCGCAGGGGGCAAATCAGCCCCAGCATTTT.

A single count supports this clone. The chain couples TRBV18 to TRBJ2-3, with D perhaps TRBD1 (5 bases). The CDR3 has 15 residues. Trimming took 2 bases from V and 3 from J, leaving 12 bases between them. The germline V gene encodes CDR1 KGHSH and CDR2 LQKENI. For the CDR3, the DNA is TGTGCCAGCTCACCATTCCAGGGAAGTACAGATACGCAGTATTTT. Its protein is CASSPFQGSTDTQYF.

In its sample, this clone was seen once. This chain uses TRBV29-1 with TRBJ2-7; TRBD2 matches at 8 bases. Germline assignment: CDR1 SQVTM and CDR2 ANQGSEA. The CDR3 has 13 amino acids. V trimming: 7 bases; J trimming: 2 bases; junction bases outside the gene matches: 7. In DNA, the CDR3 is TGCAGCGGCGGGGGGACGGGCCCCTACGAGCAGTACTTC. The encoded protein is CSGGGTGPYEQYF.

The CDR3 spells CAPGGTENTEAFF. The CDR3 nucleotides are TGTGCCCCAGGCGGGACAGAGAACACTGAAGCTTTCTTT. The chain links TRBV15 to TRBJ1-1, with 7 bases that match TRBD1. Per the germline V gene, CDR1 is LNHNV and CDR2 is YYDKDF (reference sequence). With V trimmed by 11 bases and J by 1 base, 7 bases remained unmatched. This CDR3 spans 13 amino acids.

This clone was counted once. The chain links TRBV11-2 to TRBJ1-2; tentative D call: TRBD1 (6 bases). V was trimmed by 5 bases and J by 7 bases, leaving 14 bases between them. Germline V gene sequence: CDR1 SGHAT, CDR2 FQNNGV. The CDR3 covers 13 residues. The CDR3 coding sequence is TGTGCCAGCAGCGACAACAGGGTGCGTGGCTACACCTTC. Amino acid sequence: CASSDNRVRGYTF.

The V gene is TRBV11-2, the J gene TRBJ1-5; D is uncertain. Germline-derived CDR1 and CDR2 are SGHAT and FQNNGV. The CDR3 is made up of 13 amino acids. Between the trimmed V and J ends, which lost 0 bases and 7 bases, there was a span of 7 bases. The CDR3 reads CASSLEGGQPQHF. CDR3 DNA: TGTGCCAGCAGCTTAGAAGGCGGCCAGCCCCAGCATTTT. The full variable domain, rest sourced from reference TRBV11-2 and TRBJ1-5, is EAGVAQSPRYKIIEKRQSVAFWCNPISGHATLYWYQQILGQGPKLLIQFQNNGVVDDSQLPKDRFSAERLKGVDSTLKIQPAKLEDSAVYLCASSLEGGQPQHFGDGTRLSIL.

The chain links TRBV6-5 to TRBJ1-5, with TRBD1 matching over 10 bases. Germline lookup yields CDR1 MNHEY and CDR2 SVGAGI. V was clipped by 4 bases and J by 4 bases; unmatched bases: 7. The CDR3 contains 16 residues. Written as DNA, the CDR3 is TGTGCCAGCAGTTCCGCCGGGACAGGGGTGAATCAGCCCCAGCATTTT. Translating it yields CASSSAGTGVNQPQHF.

The rearrangement uses TRBV18 and TRBJ2-3; no clear D. V lost 4 bases to trimming and J lost 6 bases, with 5 bases between them. The CDR3 has 11 amino acids. Germline V gene lookup returns CDR1 KGHSH and CDR2 LQKENI. The CDR3 protein is CASSLVDTQYF. DNA for the CDR3: TGTGCCAGCTCACTAGTTGATACGCAGTATTTT.

The CDR3 region is CSAGTGASANYGYTF. Written as DNA, the CDR3 is TGCAGCGCAGGGACAGGGGCCTCAGCTAACTATGGCTACACCTTC. The V and J genes are TRBV29-1 and TRBJ1-2; 10 nucleotides line up with TRBD1. This CDR3 contains 15 residues. V lost 7 bases, J lost 0 bases, and 8 bases stayed unmatched. CDR1 is SQVTM and CDR2 is ANQGSEA in the germline V gene.

V and J are TRBV30 and TRBJ2-2; weak D call: TRBD1 (5 bases). CDR1 GTSNPN and CDR2 SVGIG come from the germline V gene (reference sequence). The CDR3 loop spans 13 amino acids. V lost 3 bases and J 7 bases, leaving 12 bases between the germline ends. In nucleotides, the CDR3 is TGTGCCTGGAGCGTCAGGGAAGACGGGGAGCTGTTTTTT. Its translation is CAWSVREDGELFF.

The chain joins TRBV21-1 to TRBJ1-1. TRBV21-1 is labeled a pseudogene. The CDR3 is 17 amino acids. The CDR3 nucleotides are TGTGCCAGCAGCAAAGCGCTAAGAGGGGGGGAGAACACTGAAGCTTTCTTT. Translated, it gives CASSKALRGGENTEAFF.